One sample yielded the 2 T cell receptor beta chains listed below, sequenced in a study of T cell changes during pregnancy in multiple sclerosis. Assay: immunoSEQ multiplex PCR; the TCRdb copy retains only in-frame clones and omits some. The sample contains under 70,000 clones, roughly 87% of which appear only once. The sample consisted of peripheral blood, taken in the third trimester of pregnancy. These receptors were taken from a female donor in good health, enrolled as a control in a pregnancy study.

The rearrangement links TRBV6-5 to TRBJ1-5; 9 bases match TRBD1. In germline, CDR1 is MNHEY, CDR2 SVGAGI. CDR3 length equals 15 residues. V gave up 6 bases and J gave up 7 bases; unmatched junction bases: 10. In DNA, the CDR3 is TGTGCCAGCAGCCCCGGGACAGGGAGGTTCCAGCCCCAGCATTTT. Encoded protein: CASSPGTGRFQPQHF.

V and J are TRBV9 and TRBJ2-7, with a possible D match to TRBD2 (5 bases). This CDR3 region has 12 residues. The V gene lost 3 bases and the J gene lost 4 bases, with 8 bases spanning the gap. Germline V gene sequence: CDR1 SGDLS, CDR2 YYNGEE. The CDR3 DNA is TGTGCCAGCAGCGCTGGGAGTTACGAGCAGTACTTC. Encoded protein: CASSAGSYEQYF.